A selection of T cell receptor beta chains follows, all from one sample in a study of T cells in Graves' hyperthyroidism and ophthalmopathy. TCRdb called the multiplex PCR reads again in MiXCR, with one record for every CDR3 protein. The table records under 750,000 distinct CDR3 sequences, 18% of them present only once. Sequences were obtained from blood. These receptor sequences come from a woman in her 50s with Graves' hyperthyroidism that later progressed to Graves' ophthalmopathy. Both conserved end residues are part of each CDR3. The order of the fields is CDR3 DNA, CDR3 protein, clone size, V gene, J gene, D gene. D genes are given only for firm matches. The size entry is marked missing in some rows and otherwise reads once, few, many or a size class.

TGTGCCTGGAACAGGGGGGACAATCAGCCCCAGCATTTT	CAWNRGDNQPQHF	NA	TRBV30	TRBJ1-5	TRBD1
TGTGCCAGCAGCTTGGTTCGACAGGACACAGATACGCAGTATTTT	CASSLVRQDTDTQYF	few	TRBV5-6	TRBJ2-3	NA
TGCGCCAGCAGCGGGGGTCAGGGTTACCACGAGCAGTACTTC	CASSGGQGYHEQYF	NA	TRBV5-1	TRBJ2-7	NA
TGTGCCAGCAGTGGGTTCAATGGCTACACCTTC	CASSGFNGYTF	NA	TRBV5-4	TRBJ1-2	NA
TGTGCCAGCAGCCCCCTCGGGGGGTTTGAGGAGACCCAGTACTTC	CASSPLGGFEETQYF	many	TRBV11-2	TRBJ2-5	TRBD2
TGTGCCAGCAGCCCCGCTACAACGCTCTTGGGCGTTTCTCCAGCGGGGGCGTCAGATACGCAGTATTTT	CASSPATTLLGVSPAGASDTQYF	few	TRBV5-6	TRBJ2-3	TRBD2
TGTGCCTCCAAAAAAGAGGGGTCCCCTGGAAACACCATATATTTT	CASKKEGSPGNTIYF	NA	TRBV12-3/TRBV12-4	TRBJ1-3	NA
TGCAGTGCTAGTACCAGGGGGCCTGGGGAGCAGTACTTC	CSASTRGPGEQYF	many	TRBV20-1	TRBJ2-7	TRBD1
TGTGCCAGCAGCGTAGAAGCAGGGTGGAAGGAAGCTTTCTTT	CASSVEAGWKEAFF	few	TRBV9	TRBJ1-1	NA
TGTGCCAGTAGTATTAGCTCGCGACAGCCCTATGGCTACACCTTC	CASSISSRQPYGYTF	few	TRBV19	TRBJ1-2	NA
TGTGCCAGCAGCCCCCAACAGGGCTGGACCGGGGAGCTGTTTTTT	CASSPQQGWTGELFF	few	TRBV7-8	TRBJ2-2	NA
TGCGCCAGCAGTGAGTCGGACCCAACGCTCGATACGCAGTATTTT	CASSESDPTLDTQYF	few	TRBV10-1	TRBJ2-3	NA
TGTGCCAGCAGCGAACTAGCGGGGGGGAATAACAATGAGCAGTTCTTC	CASSELAGGNNNEQFF	few	TRBV7-3	TRBJ2-1	TRBD2
TGTGCCAGCAGCCAAGATCTCCACGAGCAGTACTTC	CASSQDLHEQYF	many	TRBV3-1	TRBJ2-7	NA
TGTGCCAGCAGCTCCTCACTTCGCACAGATACGCAGTATTTT	CASSSSLRTDTQYF	few	TRBV7-9	TRBJ2-3	NA
TGTGCCACCAGACCCGCAGGGCGGAATCAGCCCCAGCATTTT	CATRPAGRNQPQHF	NA	TRBV24-1	TRBJ1-5	NA
TGCAGTGCTAGAGTAGTACGACAGATGAACACTGAAGCTTTCTTT	CSARVVRQMNTEAFF	few	TRBV20-1	TRBJ1-1	NA
TGCAGTGCTAGAGGGGCAGGTCGAGGCTACGAGCAGTACTTC	CSARGAGRGYEQYF	NA	TRBV20-1	TRBJ2-7	NA
TGCGCCAGCAGCTTGGGGGCCAATCAAGAGACCCAGTACTTC	CASSLGANQETQYF	NA	TRBV5-1	TRBJ2-5	NA
TGCAGTGCTAGAGACGGGGGACTTAGAGCCACTGAAGCTTTCTTT	CSARDGGLRATEAFF	many	TRBV20-1	TRBJ1-1	NA
TGTGCCTGGCAGCTAGCGGGGGAGGTAGAGACCCAGTACTTC	CAWQLAGEVETQYF	few	TRBV30	TRBJ2-5	TRBD2
TGTGCCAGCAGCTTAGGAGGGTCAACCACCGGGGAGCTGTTTTTT	CASSLGGSTTGELFF	many	TRBV11-1	TRBJ2-2	NA
TGCAGTGCTAGAGAGGGACAGGGGTTGTTAGACACTGAAGCTTTCTTT	CSAREGQGLLDTEAFF	NA	TRBV20-1	TRBJ1-1	TRBD1
TGTGCCAGTAGCGGTGTGGGCCCCTCATATGGCTACACCTTC	CASSGVGPSYGYTF	NA	TRBV19	TRBJ1-2	NA
TGCAGTGCTAGCAGGGCTAGCGGGGGGTGGCGCAATGAGCAGTTCTTC	CSASRASGGWRNEQFF	many	TRBV20-1	TRBJ2-1	TRBD2
TGTGCCAGCAGCTTATTACCGGACGGCCAAGAGACCCAGTACTTC	CASSLLPDGQETQYF	many	TRBV11-2	TRBJ2-5	NA
TGTGCCAGCAGCTTACAGGGTCTCGATAATTCACCCCTCCACTTT	CASSLQGLDNSPLHF	NA	TRBV7-9	TRBJ1-6	NA
TGTGCCAGCAGTTCCGCACCGGACAGGGAGGGCTACACCTTC	CASSSAPDREGYTF	few	TRBV6-1	TRBJ1-2	TRBD1
TGTGCCAGCAGGCCCTCTGAGGAGACCCAGTACTTC	CASRPSEETQYF	many	TRBV12-3/TRBV12-4	TRBJ2-5	NA
TGTGTCACCAGTGAATCGCCGGGACAGCTCTCCTACAATGAGCAGTTCTTC	CVTSESPGQLSYNEQFF	NA	TRBV24-1	TRBJ2-1	TRBD1
TGTGCCACCAGTGAGCAACAGGGGGCTGGCGGGGAGCTGTTTTTT	CATSEQQGAGGELFF	few	TRBV24-1	TRBJ2-2	TRBD1
TGCAGCGTTGGGCAGGGGTGGGAGACCCAGTACTTC	CSVGQGWETQYF	NA	TRBV29-1	TRBJ2-5	NA
TGCGCCAGCAGCCAACCGGACAGGAGCTCCTACGAGCAGTACTTC	CASSQPDRSSYEQYF	NA	TRBV4-1	TRBJ2-7	TRBD1
TGTGCTAGTGGCCCAGAAAGCACTAGCGGGGGAGCCTACGAGCAGTACTTC	CASGPESTSGGAYEQYF	NA	TRBV12-5	TRBJ2-7	TRBD2
TGTGCCACCAGTGATTCAGCGCCCGGCGGGGATCAGGAAAAACTGTTTTTT	CATSDSAPGGDQEKLFF	few	TRBV24-1	TRBJ1-4	NA
TGTGCCAGCAGTGACTCCGGGAACCACCCCGGTGAGCAGTTCTTC	CASSDSGNHPGEQFF	few	TRBV6-4	TRBJ2-1	NA
TGCAGTGCTAGACAGGAGAATAACTATGGCTACACCTTC	CSARQENNYGYTF	many	TRBV20-1	TRBJ1-2	NA
TGTGCCAGCAGGGAGACAGGGCTTGGGGAGACCCAGTACTTC	CASRETGLGETQYF	few	TRBV6-1	TRBJ2-5	TRBD1
TGTGCCAGCACCGGACTGGATGAAAAACTGTTTTTT	CASTGLDEKLFF	few	TRBV4-2	TRBJ1-4	NA
TGTGCCAGCAGCTTAGTGGGATTGGGAAGCAATCAGCCCCAGCATTTT	CASSLVGLGSNQPQHF	NA	TRBV7-9	TRBJ1-5	NA
TGTGCCAGCAGCATTCCGGGGCCTCCGAGCGGCTACACCTTC	CASSIPGPPSGYTF	NA	TRBV7-8	TRBJ1-2	NA
TGCAGTGCTCCAGGACAGGGGGCCGACAGGCTGTTTTTT	CSAPGQGADRLFF	many	TRBV20-1	TRBJ2-2	TRBD1
TGCGCCAGCAGCCAAGTCGAGGACACCAACTATGGCTACACCTTC	CASSQVEDTNYGYTF	NA	TRBV4-1	TRBJ1-2	NA
TGTGCCAGCAGCTTAGCGGGGGGATACTCCTATAATTCACCCCTCCACTTT	CASSLAGGYSYNSPLHF	NA	TRBV7-2	TRBJ1-6	NA
TGTGCCACCAGCGTGCGCCGACTAGCGGGGGAGGAGACCCAGTACTTC	CATSVRRLAGEETQYF	NA	TRBV15	TRBJ2-5	TRBD2
TGCAGCGTGGGCGAGGACAGGGCCTACGAGCAGTACTTC	CSVGEDRAYEQYF	NA	TRBV29-1	TRBJ2-7	TRBD1
TGCGCCAGCAGCCGGGGACAGGGGGTTTACAATGAGCAGTTCTTC	CASSRGQGVYNEQFF	many	TRBV5-1	TRBJ2-1	TRBD1
TGTGCCAGTAGTATACTAGCGGGGGATGGAGAGACCCAGTACTTC	CASSILAGDGETQYF	NA	TRBV19	TRBJ2-5	TRBD2
TGTGCCTGGAATGGGGACCGACCCTATAATTCACCCCTCCACTTT	CAWNGDRPYNSPLHF	NA	TRBV30	TRBJ1-6	NA